A selection of T cell receptor beta chains follows, all from one sample in a study of graft-versus-host responses after intestinal transplantation. Produced via immunoSEQ multiplex PCR; TCRdb's table is partial and in-frame only. The sample has more than 95,000 clones, more than 85% seen once; the top ten hold approximately 0.88%. Antigen specificity for these receptors is unknown. The starting material was unstimulated CD4+ T cells sorted from spleen or lymph node cells, obtained before intestinal transplant. Every receptor here comes from a human donor who received an intestinal transplant. Both conserved end residues are part of each CDR3. The order of the fields is V gene, clone size, J gene, D gene, CDR3 protein, CDR3 DNA. D genes are given only for firm matches. Some rows mark clone size as missing; the rest say once, few, many or name a class of expanded clone.

TRBV5-1	few	TRBJ1-3	NA	CASSLGQGFSSGNTIYF	TGCGCCAGCAGCTTGGGCCAGGGGTTCAGCTCTGGAAACACCATATATTTT
TRBV6-5	NA	TRBJ1-2	TRBD1	CASSSGGSYYGYTF	TGTGCCAGCAGTTCAGGGGGGTCATACTATGGCTACACCTTC
TRBV10-1	few	TRBJ1-1	NA	CATGRGNTEAFF	TGCGCTACCGGAAGGGGGAACACTGAAGCTTTCTTT
TRBV6-1	NA	TRBJ1-3	NA	CASLGDLGNTIYF	TGTGCCAGCTTGGGTGACCTGGGAAACACCATATATTTT
TRBV6-6	few	TRBJ2-7	NA	CASQDRGIPSYEQYF	TGTGCCAGCCAAGATCGCGGGATCCCCTCCTACGAGCAGTACTTC
TRBV18	NA	TRBJ2-6	NA	CASSPPTGSGANVLTF	TGTGCCAGCTCACCACCGACAGGCTCTGGGGCCAACGTCCTGACTTTC
TRBV10-3	NA	TRBJ2-5	NA	CATSELGDVPQETQYF	TGTGCCACCAGTGAGTTGGGGGACGTACCACAAGAGACCCAGTACTTC
TRBV6-5	NA	TRBJ1-2	NA	CASSSGRYGYTF	TGTGCCAGCAGTTCTGGGAGGTATGGCTACACCTTC
TRBV5-1	NA	TRBJ1-6	NA	CASSLGQYNSPLHF	TGCGCCAGCAGCCTCGGACAGTATAATTCACCCCTCCACTTT
TRBV11-2	once	TRBJ1-2	NA	CASSLGQNPNYGYTF	TGTGCCAGCAGCTTAGGACAGAACCCTAACTATGGCTACACCTTC
TRBV5-1	NA	TRBJ2-1	NA	CASSLGPFNEQFF	TGCGCCAGCAGCTTGGGCCCTTTCAATGAGCAGTTCTTC
TRBV6-1	NA	TRBJ1-2	TRBD1	CASGDRPYGYTF	TGTGCCAGCGGGGACAGGCCCTATGGCTACACCTTC
TRBV6-1	NA	TRBJ1-1	NA	CASSNTLNTEAFF	TGTGCCAGCAGCAATACATTGAACACTGAAGCTTTCTTT
TRBV6-5	NA	TRBJ2-7	TRBD2	CASRATGLGVDEQYF	TGTGCCAGCAGGGCTACGGGACTAGGGGTCGACGAGCAGTACTTC
TRBV5-4	NA	TRBJ2-2	NA	CASSFDTNTGELFF	TGTGCCAGCAGCTTTGACACGAACACCGGGGAGCTGTTTTTT
TRBV5-1	NA	TRBJ1-6	TRBD1	CASSPEARDRGSPLHF	TGCGCCAGCAGCCCCGAAGCAAGGGACAGGGGATCACCCCTCCACTTT
TRBV6-4	once	TRBJ2-4	NA	CASRNGSLYF	TGTGCCAGCAGGAATGGGTCCCTATACTTC
TRBV27	NA	TRBJ2-5	NA	CATSNREPGETQYF	TGTGCCACTTCAAACAGGGAGCCGGGAGAGACCCAGTACTTC
TRBV6-1	NA	TRBJ2-4	NA	CASSETYPGAKNIQYF	TGTGCCAGCAGTGAAACCTATCCAGGAGCCAAAAACATTCAGTACTTC
TRBV28	few	TRBJ2-5	TRBD2	CASSPLIAGAQTQYF	TGTGCCAGCAGTCCCCTAATAGCGGGGGCCCAGACCCAGTACTTC
TRBV28	NA	TRBJ2-1	NA	CASSPSLPPYNEQFF	TGTGCCAGCAGTCCGTCCCTACCCCCCTACAATGAGCAGTTCTTC
TRBV9	NA	TRBJ2-5	NA	CASSVSPGAETQYF	TGTGCCAGCAGCGTTAGCCCGGGGGCAGAGACCCAGTACTTC
TRBV10-2	NA	TRBJ2-7	TRBD2	CASSVDQRGGQSYEQYF	TGCGCCAGCAGTGTTGACCAGCGGGGGGGCCAGTCCTACGAGCAGTACTTC
TRBV7-3	once	TRBJ2-7	NA	CASSNCRCPYEQYF	TGTGCCAGCAGCAACTGCAGGTGCCCCTACGAGCAGTACTTC
TRBV10-3	few	TRBJ2-7	TRBD2	CAISGASGGIYEQYF	TGTGCCATCAGTGGGGCTAGCGGGGGCATCTACGAGCAGTACTTC
TRBV6-5	NA	TRBJ1-1	NA	CASTRGGVTEAFF	TGTGCCAGCACTCGGGGGGGGGTCACTGAAGCTTTCTTT
TRBV4-1	NA	TRBJ2-5	NA	CVSSQGQGRETQYF	TGCGTCAGCAGCCAAGGCCAGGGCCGGGAGACCCAGTACTTC
TRBV15	NA	TRBJ1-1	NA	CATSLSASNTEAFF	TGTGCCACCTCCCTTTCAGCATCGAACACTGAAGCTTTCTTT
TRBV9	NA	TRBJ1-2	NA	CASSVEGRTIYGYTF	TGTGCCAGCAGCGTAGAAGGGCGGACCATCTATGGCTACACCTTC
TRBV7-3	NA	TRBJ2-5	TRBD2	CASSSGLAGETQYF	TGTGCCAGCAGCTCGGGACTAGCGGGCGAGACCCAGTACTTC
TRBV6-5	NA	TRBJ1-1	NA	CASRRAGRITEAFF	TGTGCCAGCAGACGTGCAGGGCGGATCACTGAAGCTTTCTTT
TRBV30	once	TRBJ2-3	NA	CAWNKDGGTDTQYF	TGTGCCTGGAATAAGGATGGGGGGACAGATACGCAGTATTTT
TRBV7-2	once	TRBJ2-2	NA	CASSMRAPDTGELFF	TGTGCCAGCAGCATGCGCGCCCCCGACACCGGGGAGCTGTTTTTT
TRBV30	NA	TRBJ2-7	NA	CASQRTGSYEQYF	TGTGCCTCCCAACGAACAGGCTCCTACGAGCAGTACTTC
TRBV7-6	NA	TRBJ1-5	NA	CASSSGNSGQPQHF	TGTGCCAGCAGCTCCGGGAACAGCGGGCAGCCCCAGCATTTT
TRBV4-1	NA	TRBJ2-1	TRBD2	CASSQGLAGVTSYNEQFF	TGCGCCAGCAGCCAAGGACTAGCGGGAGTGACTTCCTACAATGAGCAGTTCTTC
TRBV2	NA	TRBJ2-1	NA	CASRGGGTGSYNEQFF	TGTGCCAGCCGTGGGGGGGGGACAGGCTCCTACAATGAGCAGTTCTTC
TRBV10-3	NA	TRBJ2-3	TRBD2	CAISETRERGPTDTQYF	TGTGCCATCAGTGAGACCAGGGAGCGGGGGCCCACAGATACGCAGTATTTT
TRBV25-1	NA	TRBJ1-3	NA	CASTPPGIGYTIYF	TGTGCCAGCACCCCCCCGGGTATCGGGTACACCATATATTTT
TRBV28	once	TRBJ2-1	TRBD2	CASSLRFGRLAFARDEQFF	TGTGCCAGCAGTTTAAGATTCGGGAGACTAGCGTTTGCCCGGGATGAGCAGTTCTTC
TRBV9	NA	TRBJ1-2	TRBD1	CASSATGGWDGYTF	TGTGCCAGCAGCGCGACAGGGGGTTGGGATGGCTACACCTTC
TRBV6-6	NA	TRBJ2-1	TRBD1	CASRTPGQGAHEQFF	TGTGCCAGCAGAACACCGGGACAGGGGGCCCATGAGCAGTTCTTC
TRBV7-9	NA	TRBJ1-2	TRBD1	CASSLGTGDGYTF	TGTGCCAGCAGCCTCGGGACAGGGGACGGCTACACCTTC
TRBV6-5	NA	TRBJ1-2	NA	CASSYSALAGSYGYTF	TGTGCCAGCAGTTACTCGGCCCTGGCAGGGTCCTATGGCTACACCTTC
TRBV7-6	NA	TRBJ2-7	NA	CASSSPPLREQYF	TGTGCCAGCAGCTCCCCCCCTCTCCGCGAGCAGTACTTC
TRBV18	NA	TRBJ2-7	NA	CASSPRGVVYEQYF	TGTGCCAGCTCACCTAGGGGCGTCGTCTACGAGCAGTACTTC
TRBV6-1	NA	TRBJ1-6	NA	CASSEVGIRSPLHF	TGTGCCAGCAGTGAAGTTGGGATCCGTTCACCCCTCCACTTT
TRBV6-4	NA	TRBJ1-6	NA	CASSDAGRPDSLYPPNSPLHF	TGTGCCAGCAGTGACGCCGGCCGGCCAGACAGCCTCTATCCCCCTAATTCACCCCTCCACTTT
TRBV5-4	NA	TRBJ2-5	NA	CASSLRQEETQYF	TGTGCCAGCAGCCTCCGACAGGAAGAGACCCAGTACTTC
TRBV9	NA	TRBJ2-1	TRBD1	CASSAQGTDNEQFF	TGTGCCAGCAGCGCCCAAGGGACAGACAATGAGCAGTTCTTC
TRBV9	NA	TRBJ2-1	NA	CASSVVTSRYNEQFF	TGTGCCAGCAGCGTAGTTACTAGCCGATACAATGAGCAGTTCTTC
TRBV9	NA	TRBJ1-1	NA	CASSVTQGGDTEAFF	TGTGCCAGCAGCGTAACCCAAGGTGGAGACACTGAAGCTTTCTTT
TRBV6-1	NA	TRBJ2-1	NA	CASTDWGAYNEQFF	TGTGCCAGCACCGACTGGGGGGCATACAATGAGCAGTTCTTC
TRBV4-1	NA	TRBJ2-5	NA	CASSHPPRGRQETQYF	TGCGCCAGCAGCCACCCCCCGAGAGGGAGACAAGAGACCCAGTACTTC
TRBV7-6	NA	TRBJ2-1	TRBD2	CASSLGTSGRNEQFF	TGTGCCAGCAGCCTAGGGACTAGCGGGAGAAATGAGCAGTTCTTC
TRBV6-5	NA	TRBJ1-4	NA	CASSYGGHGGNEKLFF	TGTGCCAGCAGTTACGGGGGGCATGGGGGTAATGAAAAACTGTTTTTT